Sequencing of this T cell receptor beta chain was carried out in a study of T cell responses to AZD1222 COVID-19 vaccine. Sequencing used immunoSEQ multiplex PCR; TCRdb keeps in-frame clones, though not all of them. The table has tens of thousands of clones, around nine tenths seen once. Concerning this clone itself: Its antigen is currently unknown.

Overall study findings and caveats: Without day 14 samples, only post-peak T cell repertoires were studied. Spike-specific TCR breadth and depth went up after people got two AZD1222 doses. Across spike, vaccine-associated CD4 TCRs were found, dominant at 160-218 and 743-854.

The trim removed 0 bases at V and 4 bases at J, leaving 9 bases unmatched. This CDR3 comprises 18 residues. The germline gives CDR1 MNHEY, CDR2 SMNVEV (reference sequence). The receptor comes from an adult in good health. The chain couples TRBV27 to TRBJ1-5, with TRBD1 matching 10 bases. The specimen comprised peripheral blood, sampled on day 0 of AZD1222 vaccination. CDR3 coding DNA: TGTGCCAGCAGTTTATCGAGCGGGACAGGGGCGACAAATCAGCCCCAGCATTTT. Protein sequence: CASSLSSGTGATNQPQHF.